This TCR beta chain is from a study of OX40 agonist ivuxolimab in advanced cancers. Assay: immunoSEQ multiplex PCR; the TCRdb copy retains only in-frame clones and omits some. Among approximately 47,000 clones, approximately 86% were seen once, and the ten largest hold around 1.8%. The ends lost 7 bases at V and 3 bases at J; junction bases unmatched: 6. CDR1 LGHNT and CDR2 FRNRAP come from the germline V gene. CDR3 length: 13 residues. This sequence was found in an adult with an advanced solid tumor such as melanoma, head and neck, liver or kidney cancer. This chain joins TRBV12-5 and TRBJ2-7; 7 positions agree with TRBD1. The sequencing here drew on CD4+ or CD8+ T cells sorted from blood, taken in a trial of the OX40 agonist ivuxolimab. CDR3 DNA: TGTGCTAGTGATCGGCCAGGGGGCTACGAGCAGTACTTC. Translation: CASDRPGGYEQYF.